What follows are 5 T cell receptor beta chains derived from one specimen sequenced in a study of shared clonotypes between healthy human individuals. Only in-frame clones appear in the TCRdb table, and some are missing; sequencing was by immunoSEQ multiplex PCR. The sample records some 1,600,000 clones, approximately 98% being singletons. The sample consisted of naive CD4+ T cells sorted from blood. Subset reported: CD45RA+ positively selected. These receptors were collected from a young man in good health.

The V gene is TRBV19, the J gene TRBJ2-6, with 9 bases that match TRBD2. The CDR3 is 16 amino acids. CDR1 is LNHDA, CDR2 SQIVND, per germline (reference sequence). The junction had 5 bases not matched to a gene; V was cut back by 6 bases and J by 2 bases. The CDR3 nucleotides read TGTGCCAGTAGACAAGTAGCGGGGGCTGGGGCCAACGTCCTGACTTTC. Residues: CASRQVAGAGANVLTF. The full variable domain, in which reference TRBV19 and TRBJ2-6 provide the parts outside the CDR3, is DGGITQSPKYLFRKEGQNVTLSCEQNLNHDAMYWYRQDPGQGLRLIYYSQIVNDFQKGDIAEGYSVSREKKESFPLTVTSAQKNPTAFYLCASRQVAGAGANVLTFGAGSRLTVL.

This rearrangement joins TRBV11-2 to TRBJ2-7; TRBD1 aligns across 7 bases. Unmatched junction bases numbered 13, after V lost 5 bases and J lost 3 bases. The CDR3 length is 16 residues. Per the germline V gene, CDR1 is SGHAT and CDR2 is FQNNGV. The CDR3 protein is CASSSRQGPSSYEQYF. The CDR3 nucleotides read TGTGCCAGCAGCAGCCGACAGGGTCCTTCCAGCTACGAGCAGTACTTC.

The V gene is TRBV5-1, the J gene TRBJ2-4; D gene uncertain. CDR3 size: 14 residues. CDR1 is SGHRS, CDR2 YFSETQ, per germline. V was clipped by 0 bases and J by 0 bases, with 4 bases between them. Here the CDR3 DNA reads TGCGCCAGCAGCTTGGATGTAGCCAAAAACATTCAGTACTTC. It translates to CASSLDVAKNIQYF.

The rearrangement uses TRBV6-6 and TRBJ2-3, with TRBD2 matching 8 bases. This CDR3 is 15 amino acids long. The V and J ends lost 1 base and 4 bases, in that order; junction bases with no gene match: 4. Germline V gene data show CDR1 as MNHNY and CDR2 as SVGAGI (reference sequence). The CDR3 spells CASSYFPGGADTQYF. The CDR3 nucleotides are TGTGCCAGCAGTTACTTTCCGGGAGGGGCAGATACGCAGTATTTT.

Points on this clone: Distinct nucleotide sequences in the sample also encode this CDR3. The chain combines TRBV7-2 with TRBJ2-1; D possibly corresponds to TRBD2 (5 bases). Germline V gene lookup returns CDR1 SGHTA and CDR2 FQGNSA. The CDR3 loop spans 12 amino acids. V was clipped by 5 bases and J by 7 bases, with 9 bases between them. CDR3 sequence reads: CASSLRRNEQFF. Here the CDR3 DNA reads TGTGCCAGCAGCCTTCGGAGGAATGAGCAGTTCTTC.